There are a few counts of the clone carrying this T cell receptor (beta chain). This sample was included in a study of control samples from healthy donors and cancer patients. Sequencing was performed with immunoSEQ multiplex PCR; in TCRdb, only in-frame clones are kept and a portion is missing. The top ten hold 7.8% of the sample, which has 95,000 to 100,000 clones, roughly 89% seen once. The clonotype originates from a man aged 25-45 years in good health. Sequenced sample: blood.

CDR3 in amino acids: CASSRSSASNEQFF. CDR3 in DNA: TGTGCCAGCAGCCGATCCTCGGCCAGCAATGAGCAGTTCTTC. This chain uses TRBV7-3 with TRBJ2-1; D is ambiguous. CDR1 and CDR2 (germline): SGHTA, FQGTGA. The CDR3 consists of 14 residues. The ends were cut back, 5 bases at V and 6 bases at J, with 14 bases in the middle.